The 27 T cell receptor beta chains given below trace back to one sample, sequenced in a study of CD8+ T cells in alopecia areata. Treatment defined: oral pan-JAK inhibitor, 5-10 mg twice daily. Once RNA had been extracted, it was reverse transcribed into cDNA to act as the sequencing template. Clones were read by immunoSEQ multiplex PCR, and TCRdb kept only the in-frame ones, dropping some. The sample carries around 270,000 clones, more than 45% recorded once. The sequences come from CD4+ T cells sorted from blood, collected at week 24, from a patient treated with tofacitinib. These receptors came from a human donor with alopecia areata.

For the CDR3, the DNA is TGCAGCGCAAAACTGCTTAAAAACACCGGGGAGCTGTTTTTT. Residues: CSAKLLKNTGELFF. The chain carries TRBV29-1 and TRBJ2-2, with D unresolved. Per germline, CDR1 SQVTM and CDR2 ANQGSEA. The CDR3 is 14 amino acids. Trimming removed 7 bases at V and 2 bases at J, with 14 bases between.

The CDR3 loop reads CASSPPRGPGANVLTF. CDR3 coding DNA: TGCGCCAGCAGCCCTCCCAGGGGGCCAGGGGCCAACGTCCTGACTTTC. The chain has TRBV4-1 and TRBJ2-6; 8 nucleotides match TRBD1. The CDR3 has 16 amino acids. Unmatched junction bases numbered 6, after V lost 4 bases and J lost 4 bases. Per germline, CDR1 MGHRA and CDR2 YSYEKL.

The table lists this clone with a few counts. This rearrangement joins TRBV4-2 to TRBJ1-5, with TRBD1 matching over 10 bases. The CDR3 is made up of 18 amino acids. Trimming at V came to 3 bases and at J to 4 bases, leaving 12 bases not matched to a gene. The germline CDR1 and CDR2 sequences are LGHNA and YNFKEQ. For the CDR3, the DNA is TGTGCCAGCAGCCAGGGTTTGAAGCCGGGACAGGGGAATCAGCCCCAGCATTTT. It encodes CASSQGLKPGQGNQPQHF.

This chain links TRBV6-5 with TRBJ1-2, with a tentative D call TRBD1 (6 bases). The germline V gene encodes CDR1 MNHEY and CDR2 SVGAGI. V lost 6 bases to trimming and J lost 0 bases, with 14 bases between them. This CDR3 spans 15 amino acids. DNA of the CDR3: TGTGCCAGCAGAAGGGGGGCAGTTCCTAACTATGGCTACACCTTC. The encoded protein is CASRRGAVPNYGYTF.

The chain has TRBV9 and TRBJ2-5; TRBD2 agrees at 11 bases. V lost 3 bases and J lost 5; bases outside the gene matches: 6. The V gene's germline CDR1 is SGDLS and CDR2 YYNGEE. This CDR3 region has 15 residues. CDR3 in amino acids: CASSAGTSGWETQYF. The CDR3 region has the DNA TGTGCCAGCAGCGCCGGGACTAGCGGTTGGGAGACCCAGTACTTC.

The chain couples TRBV7-2 to TRBJ2-5, with D uncertain. The V and J ends lost 4 bases and 4 bases respectively, with 13 bases between them. CDR1 and CDR2 from the germline V gene are SGHTA and FQGNSA. The CDR3 runs to 14 residues. CDR3 DNA sequence: TGTGCCAGCAGCTCCCAGATATTAAGAGAGACCCAGTACTTC. Amino acids: CASSSQILRETQYF. Supplemented by reference TRBV7-2 and TRBJ2-5, the full variable domain reads GAGVSQSPSNKVTEKGKDVELRCDPISGHTALYWYRQSLGQGLEFLIYFQGNSAPDKSGLPSDRFSAERTGGSVSTLTIQRTQQEDSAVYLCASSSQILRETQYFGPGTRLLVL.

This clone was seen more than once but under ten times. J is TRBJ1-1 and V is TRBV28; no definite D call. With 2 bases removed from V and 11 bases from J, the gap between germline ends came to 15 bases. Looked up from germline, CDR1 is MDHEN and CDR2 is SYDVKM. This CDR3 comprises 13 residues. The CDR3 coding sequence is TGTGCCAGCAGTTTACCCATGTTGGGGTACGCTTTCTTT. Its translation: CASSLPMLGYAFF.

CDR3 sequence reads: CAWSVYVGPRGLTGRDEQFF. The CDR3 nucleotides are TGTGCCTGGAGTGTGTATGTCGGCCCCAGGGGACTGACAGGGCGGGATGAGCAGTTCTTC. V and J are TRBV30 and TRBJ2-1; possibly TRBD1 for D (7 bases). This CDR3 has 20 amino acids. Germline-derived CDR1 and CDR2 are GTSNPN and SVGIG (reference sequence). Deletions cut 0 bases from V and 8 bases from J, with 32 bases between.

The J gene is TRBJ2-1, the V gene TRBV15; D gene ambiguous. Trimming left V 4 bases short and J 5 bases short, with 9 bases between. The CDR3 loop spans 13 amino acids. The germline V gene has CDR1 LNHNV and CDR2 YYDKDF (reference sequence). CDR3 DNA sequence: TGTGCCACCAGCACTGGGCCAAACAATGAGCAGTTCTTC. Translation gives CATSTGPNNEQFF.

The chain combines TRBV5-1 with TRBJ2-7, with TRBD1 matching 7 bases. CDR1 and CDR2 (germline): SGHRS, YFSETQ. The V gene end was trimmed by 4 bases and the J gene end by 7 bases; junction bases not matched to a gene: 20. The CDR3 loop spans 17 amino acids. Here the CDR3 reads CASSTRWVGTASFEQYF. The CDR3 DNA sequence: TGCGCCAGCAGCACCCGTTGGGTGGGGACAGCGAGTTTTGAGCAGTACTTC.

This sequence joins TRBV9 and TRBJ2-1; TRBD2 aligns across 11 bases. Trimming removed 1 base from V and 7 bases from J; junction bases left unmatched: 4. The CDR3 covers 15 residues. Germline CDR1 is SGDLS and CDR2 is YYNGEE. CDR3 protein: CASSVLLAGVNEQFF. CDR3 coding DNA: TGTGCCAGCAGCGTATTACTAGCGGGGGTAAATGAGCAGTTCTTC.

In its sample, this clone was seen a few times. This chain links TRBV7-2 with TRBJ2-1; 8 bases agree with TRBD1. Germline V CDR1 and CDR2: SGHTA, FQGNSA. This CDR3 is 14 amino acids long. V lost 3 bases to trimming and J lost 5 bases; unmatched junction nucleotides: 3. This CDR3 reads CASSLDRVHNEQFF. The CDR3 DNA is TGTGCCAGCAGCTTGGACAGGGTCCACAATGAGCAGTTCTTC. Filled out from reference TRBV7-2 and TRBJ2-1, the complete variable domain reads GAGVSQSPSNKVTEKGKDVELRCDPISGHTALYWYRQSLGQGLEFLIYFQGNSAPDKSGLPSDRFSAERTGGSVSTLTIQRTQQEDSAVYLCASSLDRVHNEQFFGPGTRLTVL.

The chain links TRBV2 to TRBJ2-7; TRBD1 is a possible D gene (5 bases). CDR3 size: 12 residues. Germline values: CDR1 SNHLY, CDR2 FYNNEI. V gave up 8 bases and J gave up 6 bases, with 14 bases separating them. The CDR3 DNA reads as TGTGCCAGCCAGGGAAATCTTGGCGAGCAGTACTTC. Translation: CASQGNLGEQYF.

The V and J genes are TRBV29-1 and TRBJ1-1; D gene unclear. The CDR3 runs to 11 residues. Trimming took 7 bases from V and 8 from J, leaving 14 bases between them. Germline lookup yields CDR1 SQVTM and CDR2 ANQGSEA. CDR3 coding DNA: TGCAGCGCCCGGGATCGAGGGGAAGCTTTCTTT. Translation gives CSARDRGEAFF.

The CDR3 DNA reads TGTGCCAGCAGCTTAGCGCCGCCGGGGGCGGGCACTGAAGCTTTCTTT. This codes for CASSLAPPGAGTEAFF. The chain employs TRBV7-8 and TRBJ1-1; D may be TRBD1 (6 bases). V lost 0 bases and J lost 4, with 15 bases in between. The CDR3 extends over 16 amino acids. Per germline, CDR1 SGHVS and CDR2 FQNEAQ.

CDR3 sequence reads: CASRIQWNTEAFF. CDR3 DNA sequence: TGTGCCAGCAGGATCCAGTGGAACACTGAAGCTTTCTTT. This chain connects TRBV2 to TRBJ1-1, with no clear D. The germline gives CDR1 SNHLY, CDR2 FYNNEI. This CDR3 spans 13 amino acids. The germline V and J ends were trimmed by 6 bases and 1 base, with 9 bases remaining between them.

The rearrangement uses TRBV28 and TRBJ2-7, with no clear D. With 2 bases removed from V and 0 bases from J, the gap between germline ends came to 2 bases. Looked up from germline, CDR1 is MDHEN and CDR2 is SYDVKM. The CDR3 extends over 12 amino acids. CDR3 sequence (DNA): TGTGCCAGCAGTTTACCCTCCTACGAGCAGTACTTC. Protein sequence: CASSLPSYEQYF.

This clone is a singleton in its sample. This chain connects TRBV5-1 to TRBJ2-5; D gene unclear. From germline, CDR1 is SGHRS and CDR2 YFSETQ. The CDR3 sequence is 16 residues long. V lost 0 bases and J lost 5, with 17 bases in between. The DNA of the CDR3 is TGCGCCAGCAGCTTGGTATTCGTTGGGCAGATGGAGACCCAGTACTTC. It is translated as CASSLVFVGQMETQYF.

This chain connects TRBV30 to TRBJ1-5; no clear D gene. V was cut by 2 bases and J by 3 bases, with 20 bases left in between. There are 17 residues in the CDR3. Germline CDR1 GTSNPN, CDR2 SVGIG (reference sequence). CDR3 protein: CAWSSSPGVLNNQPQHF. The CDR3 DNA is TGTGCCTGGAGTAGCTCGCCCGGGGTTCTAAACAATCAGCCCCAGCATTTT.

This clone came up a few times. The rearrangement uses TRBV28 and TRBJ2-3, with a tentative D call TRBD1 (6 bases). Trimming took off 2 bases at V and 4 bases at J, with 19 bases between the two ends. This CDR3 region has 17 residues. CDR1 is MDHEN and CDR2 is SYDVKM in the germline V gene. CDR3 coding DNA: TGTGCCAGCAGTTTACTTTCGGCAGGGGCGGTGGCAGATACGCAGTATTTT. Translating gives CASSLLSAGAVADTQYF.

This clone showed up just a few times. The chain joins TRBV4-2 to TRBJ1-1, with no clear D. CDR3 size: 12 residues. V was clipped by 10 bases and J by 4 bases, with 13 bases between them. Looked up from germline, CDR1 is LGHNA and CDR2 is YNFKEQ. The CDR3 protein is CATSEAFTEAFF. CDR3 DNA sequence: TGTGCCACCTCAGAGGCGTTCACTGAAGCTTTCTTT.

The chain links TRBV4-3 to TRBJ1-4, with D uncertain. Germline CDR1 LGHNA, CDR2 YSLEER. CDR3 length equals 17 residues. Trimming cost V 3 bases and J 8 bases, with 22 bases left between them. The CDR3 region has the DNA TGCGCCAGCAGCCAGGGTTATTCGGCAGCCCTCGGGGAAAAACTGTTTTTT. This sequence encodes CASSQGYSAALGEKLFF.

This clone has just one count. The chain carries TRBV13 and TRBJ1-6; D is perhaps TRBD1 (6 bases). In germline, CDR1 is PRHDT, CDR2 FYEKMQ (reference sequence). With 1 base removed from V and 8 bases from J, the gap between germline ends came to 15 bases. This CDR3 has 16 amino acids. The CDR3 loop is CASSLVRVRGHSPLHF. CDR3 DNA: TGTGCCAGCAGCTTAGTCAGGGTCAGGGGTCATTCACCCCTCCACTTT.

The chain carries TRBV27 and TRBJ1-5; D gene unclear. CDR3 length: 16 residues. V dropped 5 bases and J dropped 1 base, with 15 bases sitting between them. Per germline, CDR1 MNHEY and CDR2 SMNVEV (reference sequence). This chain's CDR3 is CASSNSPSWSNQPQHF. DNA for the CDR3: TGTGCCAGCAGTAACAGCCCCTCATGGAGCAATCAGCCCCAGCATTTT.

The sample holds a few counts of this clone. Distinct nucleotide sequences in the sample also encode this CDR3. The chain carries TRBV30 and TRBJ2-3, with 7 nucleotides matching TRBD2. The length of the CDR3 is 14 residues. CDR1 is GTSNPN, CDR2 SVGIG, per germline (reference sequence). V was clipped by 1 base and J by 1 base; unmatched bases: 2. The CDR3 sequence is CAWSGTSRTDTQYF. CDR3 DNA sequence: TGTGCCTGGAGTGGGACTAGTCGCACAGATACGCAGTATTTT.

This clone has just a few counts. The V gene is TRBV4-1, the J gene TRBJ2-3, with D possibly matching TRBD1 (6 bases). The CDR3 loop spans 13 amino acids. Germline loops: CDR1 MGHRA, CDR2 YSYEKL. V was shortened by 7 bases and J by 4 bases, with 12 bases between the two germline ends. The CDR3, as DNA: TGCGCCAGCAAGGGGGTACGAGCAGATACGCAGTATTTT. This codes for CASKGVRADTQYF.

This clone was seen more than once but under ten times. The chain couples TRBV6-5 to TRBJ2-1; D is ambiguous. V was shortened by 6 bases and J by 3 bases, with 3 bases between the two germline ends. Looked up from germline, CDR1 is MNHEY and CDR2 is SVGAGI. CDR3 size: 11 residues. CDR3 sequence reads: CASRGYNEQFF. In DNA form, the CDR3 reads TGTGCCAGCAGAGGCTACAATGAGCAGTTCTTC.